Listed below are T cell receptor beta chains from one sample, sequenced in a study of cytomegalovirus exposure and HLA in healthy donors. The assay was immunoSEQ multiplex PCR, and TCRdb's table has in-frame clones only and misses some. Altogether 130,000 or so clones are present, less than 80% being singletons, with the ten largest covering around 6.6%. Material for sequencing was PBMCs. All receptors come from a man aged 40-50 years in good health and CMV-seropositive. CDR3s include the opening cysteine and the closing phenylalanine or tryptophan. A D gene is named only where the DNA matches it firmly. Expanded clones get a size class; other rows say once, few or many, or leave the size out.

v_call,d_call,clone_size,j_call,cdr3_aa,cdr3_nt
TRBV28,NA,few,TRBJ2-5,CASTPGRRTEETQYF,TGTGCCAGCACCCCAGGACGGAGGACGGAAGAGACCCAGTACTTC
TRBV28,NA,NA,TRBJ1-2,CASSVAGGLNYGYTF,TGTGCCAGCAGCGTTGCGGGGGGACTGAACTATGGCTACACCTTC
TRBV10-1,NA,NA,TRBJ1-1,CASSVTRGRTEAFF,TGCGCCAGCAGTGTTACCAGGGGACGCACTGAAGCTTTCTTT
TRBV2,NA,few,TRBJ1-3,CASSERAVWGGNTIYF,TGTGCCAGCAGTGAGCGGGCGGTTTGGGGTGGAAACACCATATATTTT
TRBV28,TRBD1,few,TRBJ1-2,CASIDRVGGYTF,TGTGCCAGCATTGACAGGGTGGGGGGCTACACCTTC
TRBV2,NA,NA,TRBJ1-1,CASSVPGNTEAFF,TGTGCCAGCAGTGTTCCGGGGAACACTGAAGCTTTCTTT
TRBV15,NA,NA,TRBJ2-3,CATSRDTRLDTQYF,TGTGCCACCAGCAGAGATACCAGGCTAGATACGCAGTATTTT
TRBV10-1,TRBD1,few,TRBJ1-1,CASTDRENTEAFF,TGCGCCAGCACCGACAGGGAGAACACTGAAGCTTTCTTT
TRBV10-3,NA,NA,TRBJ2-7,CATKGGGYEQYF,TGTGCCACCAAGGGGGGGGGTTACGAGCAGTACTTC
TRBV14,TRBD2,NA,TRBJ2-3,CASARDYATDTQYF,TGTGCCAGCGCCCGGGACTATGCCACAGATACGCAGTATTTT
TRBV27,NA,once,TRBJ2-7,CASSPDTNYEQYF,TGTGCCAGCAGTCCCGACACCAACTACGAGCAGTACTTC
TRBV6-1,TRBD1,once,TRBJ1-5,CASSKTGQDNQPQHF,TGTGCCAGCAGTAAGACAGGGCAGGACAATCAGCCCCAGCATTTT
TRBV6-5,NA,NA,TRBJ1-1,CASRTATNTEAFF,TGTGCCAGCCGAACAGCCACGAACACTGAAGCTTTCTTT
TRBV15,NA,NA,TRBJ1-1,CATSSRSNQGPEAFF,TGTGCCACCAGCTCCCGATCTAACCAGGGGCCGGAAGCTTTCTTT
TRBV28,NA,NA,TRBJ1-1,CASSTAERHTEAFF,TGTGCCAGCAGTACGGCGGAGAGGCACACTGAAGCTTTCTTT
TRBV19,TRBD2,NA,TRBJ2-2,CASSIPGGASPGELFF,TGTGCCAGTAGTATACCCGGGGGGGCGAGTCCCGGGGAGCTGTTTTTT
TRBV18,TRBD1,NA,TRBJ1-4,CASSPGDSATNEKLFF,TGTGCCAGCTCGCCTGGGGACAGCGCAACTAATGAAAAACTGTTTTTT